The 10 T cell receptor beta chains presented below share a single source sample, sequenced in a study of T cell changes during pregnancy in multiple sclerosis. The protocol was immunoSEQ multiplex PCR, while the TCRdb copy is restricted to in-frame clones and leaves out a portion. Counted here are 40,000 to 50,000 clones, approximately 81% occurring once; the ten biggest clones make up approximately 0.64%. The sequencing here drew on CD4+ T cells from peripheral blood mononuclear cells, taken before pregnancy. The receptors stem from a female donor with multiple sclerosis, enrolled in a pregnancy study.

This chain uses TRBV7-3 with TRBJ2-2; 7 nucleotides match TRBD2. CDR3 length: 15 residues. In germline, CDR1 is SGHTA, CDR2 FQGTGA. After removal of 5 bases from V and 2 bases from J, the junction contained 5 bases not matched to a gene. The CDR3 DNA reads as TGTGCCAGCAGCCCGGGGACTACAAACACCGGGGAGCTGTTTTTT. As protein: CASSPGTTNTGELFF. Looking up the rest from reference TRBV7-3 and TRBJ2-2 gives the full variable domain: GAGVSQTPSNKVTEKGKYVELRCDPISGHTALYWYRQSLGQGPEFLIYFQGTGAADDSGLPNDRFFAVRPEGSVSTLKIQRTERGDSAVYLCASSPGTTNTGELFFGEGSRLTVL.

The chain uses TRBV13 and TRBJ2-7; TRBD2 aligns across 7 bases. With 6 bases clipped from V and 0 bases from J, the junction kept 5 bases outside the gene matches. The CDR3 runs to 14 residues. Germline V gene lookup returns CDR1 PRHDT and CDR2 FYEKMQ (reference sequence). The CDR3 here is CASRVAGFSYEQYF. CDR3 in DNA: TGTGCCAGCAGAGTAGCGGGCTTCTCCTACGAGCAGTACTTC. The variable domain in full, with the rest retrieved from reference TRBV13 and TRBJ2-7, is AAGVIQSPRHLIKEKRETATLKCYPIPRHDTVYWYQQGPGQDPQFLISFYEKMQSDKGSIPDRFSAQQFSDYHSELNMSSLELGDSALYFCASRVAGFSYEQYFGPGTRLTVT.

V and J are TRBV6-1 and TRBJ2-5; TRBD2 aligns across 12 bases. The trim removed 11 bases at V and 5 bases at J, leaving 12 bases unmatched. Germline-derived CDR1 and CDR2 are MNHNS and SASEGT. The CDR3 is 15 residues long. The CDR3 DNA reads TGTGCCGCAGGTCTAGCGGGAGGGCCTAAGGAGACCCAGTACTTC. This translates into CAAGLAGGPKETQYF.

J is TRBJ2-1 and V is TRBV19; 9 bases agree with TRBD2. This CDR3 has 14 amino acids. The junction had 4 bases not matched to a gene; V was cut back by 5 bases and J by 5 bases. The germline V gene has CDR1 LNHDA and CDR2 SQIVND (reference sequence). CDR3 coding DNA: TGTGCCAGTAGTGTGACTAGCGGACACAATGAGCAGTTCTTC. This codes for CASSVTSGHNEQFF.

This clone was seen once. This chain uses TRBV6-5 with TRBJ2-1; possible D gene TRBD1, 6 bases. This CDR3 is 13 amino acids long. CDR1 and CDR2 from the germline V gene are MNHEY and SVGAGI. V gave up 7 bases and J gave up 7 bases, with 14 bases separating them. The CDR3 bases are TGTGCCAGCAAGGCAGGGGCGAGTAATGAGCAGTTCTTC. This codes for CASKAGASNEQFF.

The genes are TRBV5-1 and TRBJ1-6; possible D gene TRBD1, 5 bases. V lost 4 bases to trimming and J lost 5 bases, with 10 bases between them. Germline V CDR1 and CDR2: SGHRS, YFSETQ. The CDR3 contains 14 residues. Here the CDR3 reads CASSLETDNSPLHF. The CDR3 nucleotides read TGCGCCAGCAGCCTGGAGACAGATAATTCACCCCTCCACTTT.

The gene calls are TRBV19 and TRBJ2-2; possible D gene TRBD2, 6 bases. The CDR3 is 15 amino acids. Germline-derived CDR1 and CDR2 are LNHDA and SQIVND (reference sequence). Trimming removed 4 bases at V and 7 bases at J, with 16 bases between. The CDR3 sequence is CASSRSPGVVGELFF. The CDR3 DNA is TGTGCCAGTAGTAGGAGTCCGGGGGTAGTCGGGGAGCTGTTTTTT.

The genes are TRBV11-2 and TRBJ2-1; 7 bases fit TRBD1. This CDR3 has 15 residues. With V trimmed by 4 bases and J by 5 bases, 8 bases remained unmatched. Germline loops: CDR1 SGHAT, CDR2 FQNNGV. The CDR3 DNA reads as TGTGCCAGCAGCTCCCGTCGGACAGGTAACAATGAGCAGTTCTTC. The encoded protein is CASSSRRTGNNEQFF.

The CDR3 DNA reads TGCGCCAGCAGCGCGGGACAGGGGGTTTCACCCCTCCACTTT. Translated, it gives CASSAGQGVSPLHF. The V and J genes are TRBV5-1 and TRBJ1-6; 11 nucleotides line up with TRBD1. Trimming removed 4 bases from V and 9 bases from J; junction bases left unmatched: 3. CDR3 length: 14 residues. CDR1 is SGHRS and CDR2 is YFSETQ in the germline V gene.

V is TRBV4-1 and J is TRBJ2-1, with 10 bases aligning to TRBD2. Trimming cost V 2 bases and J 8 bases; bases outside gene matches: 6. Germline-derived CDR1 and CDR2 are MGHRA and YSYEKL. The CDR3 totals 15 residues. The CDR3 nucleotides are TGCGCCAGCAGCCAACTAGCGGGGGTTGGGGATGAGCAGTTCTTC. Translation gives CASSQLAGVGDEQFF.